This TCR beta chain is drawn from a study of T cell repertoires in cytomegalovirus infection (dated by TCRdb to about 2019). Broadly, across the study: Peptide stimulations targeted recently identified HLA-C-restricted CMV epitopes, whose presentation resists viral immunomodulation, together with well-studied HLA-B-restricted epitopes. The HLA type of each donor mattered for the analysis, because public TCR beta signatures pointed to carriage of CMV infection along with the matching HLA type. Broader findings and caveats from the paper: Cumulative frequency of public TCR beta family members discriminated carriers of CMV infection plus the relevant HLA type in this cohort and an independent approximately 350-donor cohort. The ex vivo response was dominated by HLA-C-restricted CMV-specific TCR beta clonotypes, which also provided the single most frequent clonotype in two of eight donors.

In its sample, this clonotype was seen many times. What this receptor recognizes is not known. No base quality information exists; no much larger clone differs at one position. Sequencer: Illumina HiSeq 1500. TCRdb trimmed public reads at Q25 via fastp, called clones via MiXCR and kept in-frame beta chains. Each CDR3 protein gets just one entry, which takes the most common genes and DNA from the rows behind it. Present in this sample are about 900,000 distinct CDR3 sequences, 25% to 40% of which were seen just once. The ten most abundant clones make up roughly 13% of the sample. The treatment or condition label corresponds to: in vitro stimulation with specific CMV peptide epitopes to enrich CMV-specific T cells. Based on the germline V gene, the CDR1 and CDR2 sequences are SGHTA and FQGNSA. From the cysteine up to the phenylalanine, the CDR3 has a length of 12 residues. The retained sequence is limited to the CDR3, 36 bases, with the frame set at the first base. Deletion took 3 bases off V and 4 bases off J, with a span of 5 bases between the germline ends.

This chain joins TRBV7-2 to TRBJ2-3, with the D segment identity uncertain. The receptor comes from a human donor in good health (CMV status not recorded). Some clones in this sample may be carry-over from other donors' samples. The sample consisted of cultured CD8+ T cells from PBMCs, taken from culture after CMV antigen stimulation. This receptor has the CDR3 CASSFFADTQYF. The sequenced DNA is TGTGCCAGCAGCTTTTTCGCAGATACGCAGTATTTT.